Below, one TCR beta chain is given with its context. Its antigen is currently not known. One base away there is no much larger clone; base qualities are not given. The CDR3 regions of human TCRbeta chains were analyzed by immunosequencing. The published analysis was carried out like this. Repertoire TCRs were checked for matches against a reference library of SARS-CoV-2-specific TCRs that had been generated using the MIRA antigen-specificity platform. Breadth was defined as the fraction of unique TCRs that were SARS-CoV-2-associated. Depth was defined as the fraction of total T cells that were SARS-CoV-2-associated. Using the MIRA data, each spike-specific TCR was mapped to the spike region that the TCR reacts to and placed in a CD4 or CD8 class. Log10-transformed breadth and depth values were compared by one-way ANOVA with Sidak's multiple comparisons tests. The source is immuneACCESS, and TCRdb retained only in-frame sequences with V and J called. Part of the clones is not carried over; for the studies checked, unresolved V genes explain less than half of this, and the remainder is unexplained. The V and J calls and clone size are taken from that table; D and trimming were inferred from the DNA. The sample includes approximately 150,000 clones, with almost 95% observed a single time. Of the sample, less than 2.5% is held by the ten largest clones.

Trimming costs V 6 bases and J 0 bases, and their ends lie 12 bases apart. From the germline V gene, CDR1 is MNHEY and CDR2 is SVGAGI. From the cysteine up to the phenylalanine, the CDR3 has a length of 15 residues. Just the 45-base CDR3 DNA is kept, in frame starting at base 1. This entry comes from a study of T cell responses to AZD1222 COVID-19 vaccine (dated by TCRdb to the early 2020s). Looking at the study overall: AZD1222 recipients with second doses at about 4 weeks or about 12 weeks were pooled, because spike-specific TCR depth and breadth did not differ between schedules. TCR sequencing was performed for about 250 trial participants, of whom around 200 were given two doses of AZD1222 and 26 were given two doses of MenACWY control vaccine. Trial participants were enrolled into age subgroups of 18-55, 56-69 and 70-plus years, which contained roughly 140, 27 and 60 TCR-sequenced participants, respectively.

General study outcomes and caveats: Reportedly, close to half of the unique spike-specific TCRs recognized epitopes lying outside the regions that are mutated in the B.1.351 and B.1.1.7 variants. The vaccine-associated CD4 TCRs covered the entire spike protein, and the dominant responses fell in regions 160-218 and 743-854. After two AZD1222 doses, spike-specific TCR breadth and depth were significantly higher than at day 0 and than in MenACWY recipients. Because no samples from the day 14 peak response were available, repertoires could be characterized only after the peak T cell response. Participants were mostly white British and included more females than males, and it was suggested by the authors that clonal diversity may have been underestimated. Conclusions about previously exposed vaccinees were limited because only six or seven AZD1222 recipients were SARS-CoV-2 seropositive at baseline. The 56-69-year group was small, and its depth increase did not reach significance, likely because of low power.

The time point label of this sample denotes: baseline before first vaccination. Vaccinee samples came from UK trials COV001 and COV002, including a single-blind randomized controlled phase 2/3 trial of AZD1222 (ChAdOx1 nCoV-19) in healthy adults. For TCRbeta chain sequencing, PBMC samples from trial participants were taken at day 0 and at day 28 after the second dose. Sequenced material: peripheral blood, taken on day 0 of AZD1222 vaccination. This receptor was identified in an adult in good health. This chain is built from TRBV6-5 and TRBJ1-3; 5 matching bases give a weak D call of TRBD1. The CDR3 protein sequence reads: CASRRDGNSGNTIYF. The DNA sequence follows: TGTGCCAGCAGGCGGGACGGTAACTCTGGAAACACCATATATTTT.